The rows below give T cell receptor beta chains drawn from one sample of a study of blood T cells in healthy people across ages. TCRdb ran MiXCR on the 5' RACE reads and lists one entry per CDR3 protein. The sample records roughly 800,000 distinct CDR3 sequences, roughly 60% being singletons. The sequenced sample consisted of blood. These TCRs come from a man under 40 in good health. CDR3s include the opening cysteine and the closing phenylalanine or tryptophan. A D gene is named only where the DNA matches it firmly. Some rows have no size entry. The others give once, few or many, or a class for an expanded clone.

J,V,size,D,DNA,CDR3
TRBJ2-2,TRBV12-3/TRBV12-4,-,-,TGTGCCAGCAGTGACAAAGATTCGGACAGAACGAACACCGGGGAGCTGTTTTTT,CASSDKDSDRTNTGELFF
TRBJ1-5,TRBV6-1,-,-,TGTGCCAGCAGTGGTAGCAATCAGCCCCAGCATTTT,CASSGSNQPQHF
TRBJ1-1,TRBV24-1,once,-,TGTGCCACCAGTGATTCCGGGCCATACACTGAAGCTTTCTTT,CATSDSGPYTEAFF
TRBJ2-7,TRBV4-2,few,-,TGTGCCAGCAGCCATTCTGGTGACTGGGTGACCTCCTACGAGCAGTACTTC,CASSHSGDWVTSYEQYF
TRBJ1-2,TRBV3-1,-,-,TGTGCCAGCAGCCAAGACATGGAGGGCTACACCTTC,CASSQDMEGYTF
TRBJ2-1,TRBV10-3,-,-,TGTGCCATCCGGGCGGGCACCGGAGCCAATGAGCAGTTCTTC,CAIRAGTGANEQFF
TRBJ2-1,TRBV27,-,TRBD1,TGTGCCAGCAGTTTCGAAAGGGGGCGGAACAATGAGCAGTTCTTC,CASSFERGRNNEQFF
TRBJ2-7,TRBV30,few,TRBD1,TGTGCCTGGAGTGAGGGACAGGGCACCGACGAGCAGTACTTC,CAWSEGQGTDEQYF
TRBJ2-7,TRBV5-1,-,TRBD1,TGCGCCACTTCGTACTCGGGACAGGGTGACGAGCAGTACTTC,CATSYSGQGDEQYF
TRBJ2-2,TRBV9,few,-,TGTGCCAGCAGCGTATTGCTTGGGGGCCCGGCCGGGGAGCTGTTTTTT,CASSVLLGGPAGELFF
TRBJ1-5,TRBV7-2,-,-,TGTGCCAGCAGCTTAGGTCATTTCGGGAATCAGCCCCAGCATTTT,CASSLGHFGNQPQHF
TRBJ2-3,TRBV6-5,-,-,TGTGCTAGCAGTTACGACTTCTCAGATACGCAGTATTTT,CASSYDFSDTQYF
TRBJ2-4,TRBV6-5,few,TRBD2,TGTGCCAGCAGTTACTTGGGACTAGGGGCTACAGAGCAGTACTTC,CASSYLGLGATEQYF
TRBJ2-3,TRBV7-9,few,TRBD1,TGTGCCAGCAGTCCCTCCGGTAGGGGGCCCGGAGATACGCAGTATTTT,CASSPSGRGPGDTQYF
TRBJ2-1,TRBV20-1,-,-,TGCAGTGCTAGAGGATCCCGGGGCTCCTACAATGAGCAGTTCTTC,CSARGSRGSYNEQFF